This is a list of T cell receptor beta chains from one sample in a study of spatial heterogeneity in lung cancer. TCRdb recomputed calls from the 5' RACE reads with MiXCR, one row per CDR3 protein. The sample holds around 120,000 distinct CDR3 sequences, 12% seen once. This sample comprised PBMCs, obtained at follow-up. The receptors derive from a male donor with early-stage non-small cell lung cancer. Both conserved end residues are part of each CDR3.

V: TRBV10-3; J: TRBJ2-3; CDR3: CASQRGGSTDTQYF
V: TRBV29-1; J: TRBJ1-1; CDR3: CSAFGLNTEAFF
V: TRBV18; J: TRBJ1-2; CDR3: CASSPDPNYGYTF
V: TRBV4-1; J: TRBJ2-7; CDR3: CASSQQQGIYYEQYF
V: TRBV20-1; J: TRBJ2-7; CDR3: CSFGQGSSYEQYF
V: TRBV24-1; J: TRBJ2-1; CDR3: CATSDRGKGTLNEQFF
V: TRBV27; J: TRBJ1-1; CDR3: CASSLDIGGFVGNTEAFF
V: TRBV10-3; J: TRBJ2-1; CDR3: CAIRTSEGSSYNEQFF
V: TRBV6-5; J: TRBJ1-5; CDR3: CASCVSVGSNQPQHF
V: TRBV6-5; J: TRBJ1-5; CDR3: CASSKDRGQDQPQHF
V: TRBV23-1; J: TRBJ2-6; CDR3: CASSQSSDSYSGANVLTF
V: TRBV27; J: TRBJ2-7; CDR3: CASSWDRGAYEQYF
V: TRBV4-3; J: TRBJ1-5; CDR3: CASSQDPSRDRGSNSNQPQHF
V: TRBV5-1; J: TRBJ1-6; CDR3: CASRTQLGNSPLHF
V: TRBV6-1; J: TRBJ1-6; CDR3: CASSERIQGSPNSPLHF
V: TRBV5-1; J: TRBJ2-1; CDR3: CASSLAGGAFYNEQFF
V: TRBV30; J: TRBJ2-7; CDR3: CATSSRDRFSYEQYF
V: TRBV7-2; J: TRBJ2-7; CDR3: CASSSTTGSYEQYF
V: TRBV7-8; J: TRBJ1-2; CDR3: CASSNYRGANYGYTF
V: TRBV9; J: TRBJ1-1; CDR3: CASSPDPGGTEAFF
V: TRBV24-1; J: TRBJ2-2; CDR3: CATQNADANTGELFF
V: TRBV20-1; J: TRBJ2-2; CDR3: CSARRPGPTGELFF
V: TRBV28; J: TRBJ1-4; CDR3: CASSLDPTTNEKLFF
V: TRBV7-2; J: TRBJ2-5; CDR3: CASSRIAAGSQETQYF
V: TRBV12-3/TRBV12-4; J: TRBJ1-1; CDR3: CASSFPPIRGHGTEAFF
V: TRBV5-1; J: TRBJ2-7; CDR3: CASSLVSVDEQYF
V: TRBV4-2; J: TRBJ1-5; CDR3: CASSQSPGEAQPQHF
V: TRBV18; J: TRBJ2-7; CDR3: CASSTGGPYEQYF
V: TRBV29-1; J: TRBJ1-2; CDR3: CSVRQGNYGYTF